The 20 T cell receptor beta chains reported below all come from one sample, sequenced in a study of cytomegalovirus exposure and HLA in healthy donors. Assay: immunoSEQ multiplex PCR; the TCRdb copy retains only in-frame clones and omits some. Altogether 100,000 to 150,000 clones are present, 80% to 90% being singletons, with the ten largest covering about 1%. Material for sequencing was PBMCs. These receptors all come from a woman aged 18 to 35 in good health and CMV-seronegative.

The chain links TRBV28 to TRBJ2-1; D might be TRBD1 (5 bases). Trimming pared 4 bases from V and 12 bases from J, leaving 16 bases between. CDR1 MDHEN and CDR2 SYDVKM come from the germline V gene. The CDR3 length is 13 residues. CDR3 loop: CASSSPDTFGQFF. In nucleotides, the CDR3 is TGTGCCAGCAGTTCCCCGGACACTTTCGGGCAGTTCTTC.

The V gene is TRBV28, the J gene TRBJ1-3, with 7 bases identical to TRBD1. The CDR3 runs to 17 residues. V shed 5 bases and J 0 bases; nucleotides not matched to a gene: 10. The germline gives CDR1 MDHEN, CDR2 SYDVKM. The CDR3 sequence: CASSAFTTGSSGNTIYF. DNA of the CDR3: TGTGCCAGCAGTGCTTTTACGACAGGGAGCTCTGGAAACACCATATATTTT.

The rearrangement joins TRBV2 to TRBJ2-7; TRBD2 matches at 8 bases. The germline CDR1 and CDR2 sequences are SNHLY and FYNNEI. After removal of 6 bases from V and 3 bases from J, the junction contained 13 bases not matched to a gene. CDR3 length equals 16 residues. Here the CDR3 DNA reads TGTGCCAGCAGACCGCCCGGGGGGGCGCCCGGCTACGAGCAGTACTTC. Protein sequence: CASRPPGGAPGYEQYF.

In nucleotides, the CDR3 is TGTGCCAGCATAGCCCGAGAGTATAGCAATCAGCCCCAGCATTTT. Encoded protein: CASIAREYSNQPQHF. This chain uses TRBV6-1 with TRBJ1-5; no clear D gene. The CDR3 is 15 amino acids. Germline loops: CDR1 MNHNS, CDR2 SASEGT. V was clipped by 7 bases and J by 0 bases, with 13 bases between them.

CDR3 DNA sequence: TGTGCCAGCAGTTGGCAGCGGGACCCGAACACCGGGGAGCTGTTTTTT. Translation: CASSWQRDPNTGELFF. The V and J genes are TRBV6-5 and TRBJ2-2, with 7 bases fitting TRBD2. Germline V lookup: CDR1 MNHEY, CDR2 SVGAGI. CDR3 size: 16 residues. The J segment lost 0 bases and the V segment lost 4 bases, leaving 5 bases of the junction unmatched.

V is TRBV9 and J is TRBJ2-3; 8 nucleotides match TRBD1. Germline-derived CDR1 and CDR2 are SGDLS and YYNGEE. After removal of 0 bases from V and 4 bases from J, the junction contained 7 bases not matched to a gene. The CDR3 sequence is 16 residues long. The DNA of the CDR3 is TGTGCCAGCAGCGTAGGACTGGACAGGGCTGCAGATACGCAGTATTTT. Protein: CASSVGLDRAADTQYF.

The rearrangement joins TRBV27 to TRBJ1-5; TRBD1 matches at 9 bases. With V trimmed by 2 bases and J by 7 bases, 12 bases remained unmatched. Germline loops: CDR1 MNHEY, CDR2 SMNVEV (reference sequence). CDR3 length: 17 residues. DNA for the CDR3: TGTGCCAGCAGTTTACGGGGGGACAGGGAGATTGGACAGCCCCAGCATTTT. Translated, it gives CASSLRGDREIGQPQHF.

The rearrangement uses TRBV5-4 and TRBJ2-1, with unresolved D. V was pared by 2 bases and J by 7 bases, with 4 bases between. The V gene's germline CDR1 is SGHNT and CDR2 YYREEE (reference sequence). The CDR3 extends over 11 amino acids. Written as DNA, the CDR3 is TGTGCCAGCAGCTTTATGAATGAGCAGTTCTTC. As protein: CASSFMNEQFF. Complete variable domain (other parts from reference TRBV5-4 and TRBJ2-1): ETGVTQSPTHLIKTRGQQVTLRCSSQSGHNTVSWYQQALGQGPQFIFQYYREEENGRGNFPPRFSGLQFPNYSSELNVNALELDDSALYLCASSFMNEQFFGPGTRLTVL.

The chain is built from TRBV27 and TRBJ2-4; D is perhaps TRBD2 (5 bases). Germline lookup yields CDR1 MNHEY and CDR2 SMNVEV (reference sequence). This CDR3 contains 11 residues. The V end lost 8 bases, the J end lost 15 bases, and 17 bases lay between the germline ends. The CDR3 loop is CASVRGIRGYF. CDR3 nucleotide sequence: TGTGCCAGCGTGAGAGGGATCCGAGGGTACTTC.

The V gene is TRBV5-6, the J gene TRBJ2-7; 9 bases match TRBD1. The CDR3 covers 15 residues. Unmatched junction bases numbered 10, after V lost 4 bases and J lost 5 bases. In germline, CDR1 is SGHDT, CDR2 YYEEEE. This chain's CDR3 is CASSLTGTGFNEQYF. The CDR3 DNA follows: TGTGCCAGCAGCCTAACCGGGACAGGGTTCAACGAGCAGTACTTC.

The chain employs TRBV7-9 and TRBJ2-7; D is perhaps TRBD2 (5 bases). The CDR3 extends over 14 amino acids. Deletions cut 2 bases from V and 3 bases from J, with 11 bases between. Looked up from germline, CDR1 is SEHNR and CDR2 is FQNEAQ (reference sequence). The CDR3 here is CASSLPGFSYEQYF. In nucleotides, the CDR3 is TGTGCCAGCAGCTTACCGGGATTCAGCTACGAGCAGTACTTC.

V is TRBV7-8 and J is TRBJ2-1; D is possibly TRBD2 (6 bases). V was clipped by 0 bases and J by 7 bases, with 13 bases between them. This CDR3 is 15 amino acids long. Germline-derived CDR1 and CDR2 are SGHVS and FQNEAQ. In DNA form, the CDR3 reads TGTGCCAGCAGCTTAGCTGGACGGGGGATAAATGAGCAGTTCTTC. Translation gives CASSLAGRGINEQFF.

The chain has TRBV19 and TRBJ1-2, with D perhaps matching TRBD1 (6 bases). V was shortened by 7 bases and J by 6 bases, with 24 bases between the two germline ends. The CDR3 runs to 16 residues. Germline CDR1 and CDR2: LNHDA and SQIVND (reference sequence). CDR3 sequence reads: CASKETPGQKCDGYTF. The DNA for the CDR3 is TGTGCCAGTAAGGAGACCCCGGGACAAAAGTGCGATGGCTACACCTTC.

The chain joins TRBV7-8 to TRBJ2-3, with 8 bases fitting TRBD2. J lost 4 bases, V lost 2 bases, and 8 bases had no gene match. The CDR3 contains 16 residues. From germline, CDR1 is SGHVS and CDR2 FQNEAQ. The CDR3, as DNA: TGTGCCAGCAGCTTAATTACGGGGGGGCCGGCAGATACGCAGTATTTT. Translating it yields CASSLITGGPADTQYF.

The chain has TRBV11-2 and TRBJ2-5, with 7 nucleotides matching TRBD1. V lost 5 bases to trimming and J lost 4 bases; unmatched junction nucleotides: 13. The germline CDR1 and CDR2 sequences are SGHAT and FQNNGV. The CDR3 extends over 16 amino acids. The CDR3 region has the DNA TGTGCCAGCAGCCCAACGAGACAGGGAGTGGTAGAGACCCAGTACTTC. It specifies CASSPTRQGVVETQYF.

The chain uses TRBV28 and TRBJ2-7, with 7 nucleotides matching TRBD1. The V segment lost 7 bases and the J segment 0 bases; nucleotides outside the gene matches: 9. From germline, CDR1 is MDHEN and CDR2 SYDVKM. The CDR3 is 15 residues long. The CDR3 nucleotides are TGTGCCAGCAACCGACAGGGTAGGTCCTCCTACGAGCAGTACGTC. It yields the protein CASNRQGRSSYEQYV.

The chain is built from TRBV21-1 and TRBJ2-7; the table's D call of TRBD1 was not tested on the DNA. TRBV21-1 is a recognized pseudogene. The CDR3 extends over 15 amino acids. For the CDR3, the DNA is TGTGCCAGCACCGCAACTTCGGACAGGACCTACGAGCAGTACTTC. Residues: CASTATSDRTYEQYF.

The genes are TRBV30 and TRBJ2-5, with TRBD2 matching over 8 bases. This CDR3 is 11 amino acids long. Germline CDR1 and CDR2: GTSNPN and SVGIG (reference sequence). CDR3: CAGSGGETQYF. CDR3 nucleotides: TGTGCGGGATCGGGGGGGGAGACCCAGTACTTC.

This sequence joins TRBV6-5 and TRBJ1-1; 9 positions match TRBD1. This CDR3 region has 14 residues. Per germline, CDR1 MNHEY and CDR2 SVGAGI. The J segment lost 2 bases and the V segment lost 6 bases, leaving 4 bases of the junction unmatched. In nucleotides, the CDR3 is TGTGCCAGCAGGCGGGGACAGGGAAACACTGAAGCTTTCTTT. Translated, it gives CASRRGQGNTEAFF.

V usage is TRBV7-9 and J usage is TRBJ2-5; D not certain. The CDR3 contains 12 residues. Trimming stripped 9 bases from V and 4 bases from J, with 12 bases between. Germline CDR1 is SEHNR and CDR2 is FQNEAQ (reference sequence). The CDR3 bases are TGTGCCAGTGCCCCACAGCTAGAGACCCAGTACTTC. Amino acid sequence: CASAPQLETQYF.